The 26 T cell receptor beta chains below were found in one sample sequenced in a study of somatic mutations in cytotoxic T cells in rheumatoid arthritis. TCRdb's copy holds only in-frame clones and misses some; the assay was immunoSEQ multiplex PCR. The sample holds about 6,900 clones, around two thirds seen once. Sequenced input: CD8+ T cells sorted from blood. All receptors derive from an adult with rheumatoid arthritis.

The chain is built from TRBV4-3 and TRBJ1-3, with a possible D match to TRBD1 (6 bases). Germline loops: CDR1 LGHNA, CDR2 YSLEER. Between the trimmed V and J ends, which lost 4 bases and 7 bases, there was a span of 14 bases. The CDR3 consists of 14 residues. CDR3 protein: CASSRNREANTIYF. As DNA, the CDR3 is TGCGCCAGCAGCCGAAACAGGGAGGCGAACACCATATATTTT.

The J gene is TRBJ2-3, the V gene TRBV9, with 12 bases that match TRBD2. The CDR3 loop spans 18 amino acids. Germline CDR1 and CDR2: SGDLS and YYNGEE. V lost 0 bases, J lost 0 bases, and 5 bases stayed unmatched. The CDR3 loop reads CASSVDLLAGGSTDTQYF. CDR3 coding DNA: TGTGCCAGCAGCGTAGATCTACTAGCGGGAGGTAGCACAGATACGCAGTATTTT.

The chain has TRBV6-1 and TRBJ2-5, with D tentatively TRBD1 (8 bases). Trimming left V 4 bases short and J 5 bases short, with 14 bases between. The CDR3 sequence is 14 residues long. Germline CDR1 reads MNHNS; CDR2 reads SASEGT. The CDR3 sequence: CASSGTGGEETQYF. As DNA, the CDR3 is TGTGCCAGCAGTGGTACAGGGGGGGAGGAGACCCAGTACTTC.

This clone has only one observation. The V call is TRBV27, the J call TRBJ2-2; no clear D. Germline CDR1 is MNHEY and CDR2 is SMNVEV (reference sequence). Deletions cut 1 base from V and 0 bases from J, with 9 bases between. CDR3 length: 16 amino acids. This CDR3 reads CASSLWSPSNTGELFF. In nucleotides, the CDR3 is TGTGCCAGCAGTTTATGGTCTCCCTCGAACACCGGGGAGCTGTTTTTT.

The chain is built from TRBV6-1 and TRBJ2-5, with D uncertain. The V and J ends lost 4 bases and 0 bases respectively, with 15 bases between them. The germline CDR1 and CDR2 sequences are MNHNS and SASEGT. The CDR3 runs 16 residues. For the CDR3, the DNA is TGTGCCAGCAGTGCCGAGGAGCCTCCGTACCAAGAGACCCAGTACTTC. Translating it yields CASSAEEPPYQETQYF.

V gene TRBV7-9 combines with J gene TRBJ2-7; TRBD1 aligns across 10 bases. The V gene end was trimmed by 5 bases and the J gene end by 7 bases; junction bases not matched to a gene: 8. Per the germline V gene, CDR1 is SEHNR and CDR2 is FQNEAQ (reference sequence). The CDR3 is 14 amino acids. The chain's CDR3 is CASSTGTGVGEQYF. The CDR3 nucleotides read TGTGCCAGCAGCACAGGGACAGGGGTGGGAGAGCAGTACTTC.

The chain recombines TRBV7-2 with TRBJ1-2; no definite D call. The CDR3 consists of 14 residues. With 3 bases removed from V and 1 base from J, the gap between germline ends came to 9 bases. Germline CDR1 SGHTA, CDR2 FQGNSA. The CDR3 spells CASSLEPHNYGYTF. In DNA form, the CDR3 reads TGTGCCAGCAGCTTGGAACCCCATAACTATGGCTACACCTTC.

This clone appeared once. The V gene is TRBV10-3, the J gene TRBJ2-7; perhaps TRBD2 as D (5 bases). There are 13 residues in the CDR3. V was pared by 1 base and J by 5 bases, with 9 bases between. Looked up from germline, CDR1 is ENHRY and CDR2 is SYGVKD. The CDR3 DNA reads TGTGCCATCAGTGAGTATGGGAGAGACGAGCAGTACTTC. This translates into CAISEYGRDEQYF.

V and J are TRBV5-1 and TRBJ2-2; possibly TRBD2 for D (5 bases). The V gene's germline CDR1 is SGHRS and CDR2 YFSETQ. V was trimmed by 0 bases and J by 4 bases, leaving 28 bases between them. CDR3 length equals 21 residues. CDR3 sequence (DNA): TGCGCCAGCAGCTTGGATTATCTCGATCGCCCGCCGGGGTTATTCACCGGGGAGCTGTTTTTT. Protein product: CASSLDYLDRPPGLFTGELFF.

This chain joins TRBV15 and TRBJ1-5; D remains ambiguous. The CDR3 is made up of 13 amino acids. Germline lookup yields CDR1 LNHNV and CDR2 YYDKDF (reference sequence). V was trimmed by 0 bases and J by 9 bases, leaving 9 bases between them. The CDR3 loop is CATSRERAGPQHF. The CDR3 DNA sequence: TGTGCCACCAGCAGAGAACGAGCAGGGCCCCAGCATTTT.

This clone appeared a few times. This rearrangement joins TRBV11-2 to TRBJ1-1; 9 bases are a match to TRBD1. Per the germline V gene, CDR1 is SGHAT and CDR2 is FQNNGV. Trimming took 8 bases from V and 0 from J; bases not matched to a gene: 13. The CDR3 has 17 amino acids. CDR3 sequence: CASGRDREGVMNTEAFF. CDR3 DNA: TGTGCCAGCGGCCGGGACAGGGAGGGGGTTATGAACACTGAAGCTTTCTTT. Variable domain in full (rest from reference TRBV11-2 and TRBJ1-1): EAGVAQSPRYKIIEKRQSVAFWCNPISGHATLYWYQQILGQGPKLLIQFQNNGVVDDSQLPKDRFSAERLKGVDSTLKIQPAKLEDSAVYLCASGRDREGVMNTEAFFGQGTRLTVV.

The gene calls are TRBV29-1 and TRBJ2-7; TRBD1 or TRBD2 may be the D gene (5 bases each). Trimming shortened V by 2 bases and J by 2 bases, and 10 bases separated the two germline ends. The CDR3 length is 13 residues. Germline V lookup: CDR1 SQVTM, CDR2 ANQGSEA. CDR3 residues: CSVELAGPYEQYF. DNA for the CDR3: TGCAGCGTTGAACTAGCAGGGCCCTACGAGCAGTACTTC.

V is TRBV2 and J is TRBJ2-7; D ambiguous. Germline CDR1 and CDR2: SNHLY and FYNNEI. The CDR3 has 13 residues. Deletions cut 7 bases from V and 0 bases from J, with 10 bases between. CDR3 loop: CASTREVSYEQYF. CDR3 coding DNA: TGTGCCAGCACTCGTGAAGTCTCCTACGAGCAGTACTTC.

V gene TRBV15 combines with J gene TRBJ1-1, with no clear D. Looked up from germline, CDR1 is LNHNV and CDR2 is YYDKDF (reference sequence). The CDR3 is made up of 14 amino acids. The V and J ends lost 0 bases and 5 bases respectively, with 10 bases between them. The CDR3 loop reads CATSRDYAGTEAFF. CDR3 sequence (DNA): TGTGCCACCAGCAGAGATTACGCGGGGACTGAAGCTTTCTTT.

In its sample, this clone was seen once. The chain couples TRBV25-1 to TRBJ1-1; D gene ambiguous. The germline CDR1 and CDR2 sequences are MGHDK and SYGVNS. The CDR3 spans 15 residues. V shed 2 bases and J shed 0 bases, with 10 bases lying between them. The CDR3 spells CASSEGKGLNTEAFF. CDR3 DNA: TGTGCCAGCAGTGAAGGGAAGGGCTTGAACACTGAAGCTTTCTTT.

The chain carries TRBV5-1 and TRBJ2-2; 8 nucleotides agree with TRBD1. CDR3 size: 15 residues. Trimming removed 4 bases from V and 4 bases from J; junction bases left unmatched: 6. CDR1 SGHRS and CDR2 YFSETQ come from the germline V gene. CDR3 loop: CASSGGTGTTGELFF. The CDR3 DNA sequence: TGCGCCAGCAGCGGGGGGACAGGAACCACCGGGGAGCTGTTTTTT.

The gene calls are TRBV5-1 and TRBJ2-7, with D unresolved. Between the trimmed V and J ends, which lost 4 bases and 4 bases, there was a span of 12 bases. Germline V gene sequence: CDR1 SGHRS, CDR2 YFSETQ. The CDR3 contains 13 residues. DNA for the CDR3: TGCGCCAGCAGCCTGGGCGTCCTTTACGAGCAGTACTTC. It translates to CASSLGVLYEQYF.

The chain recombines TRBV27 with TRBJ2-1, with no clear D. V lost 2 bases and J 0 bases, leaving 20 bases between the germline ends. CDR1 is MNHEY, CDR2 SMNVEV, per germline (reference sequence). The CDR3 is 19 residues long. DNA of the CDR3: TGTGCCAGCAGTTTAGAGCTAAACCTCAATCCCCGCTCCTACAATGAGCAGTTCTTC. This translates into CASSLELNLNPRSYNEQFF.

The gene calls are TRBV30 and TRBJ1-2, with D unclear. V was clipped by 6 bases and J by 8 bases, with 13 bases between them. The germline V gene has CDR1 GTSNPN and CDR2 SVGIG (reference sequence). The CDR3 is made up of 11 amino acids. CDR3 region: CACWTGKGYTF. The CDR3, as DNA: TGTGCCTGTTGGACGGGAAAAGGCTACACCTTC.

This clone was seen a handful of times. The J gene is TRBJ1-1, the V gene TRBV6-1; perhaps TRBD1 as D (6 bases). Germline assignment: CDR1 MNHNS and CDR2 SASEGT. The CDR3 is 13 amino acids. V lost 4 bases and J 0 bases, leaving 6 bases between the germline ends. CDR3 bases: TGTGCCAGCAGTGGGGACATGAACACTGAAGCTTTCTTT. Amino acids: CASSGDMNTEAFF.

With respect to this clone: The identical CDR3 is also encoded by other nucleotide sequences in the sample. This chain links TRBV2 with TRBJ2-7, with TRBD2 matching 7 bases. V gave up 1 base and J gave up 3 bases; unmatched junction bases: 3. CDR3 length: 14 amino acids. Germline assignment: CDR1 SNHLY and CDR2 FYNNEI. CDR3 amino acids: CASSEERGSYEQYF. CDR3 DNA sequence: TGTGCCAGCAGTGAAGAGCGCGGGAGCTACGAGCAGTACTTC.

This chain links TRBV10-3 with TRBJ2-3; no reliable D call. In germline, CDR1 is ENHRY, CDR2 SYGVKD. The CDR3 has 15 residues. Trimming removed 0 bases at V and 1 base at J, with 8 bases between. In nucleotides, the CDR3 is TGTGCCATCAGTGAGTCGAGAGACGGCACAGATACGCAGTATTTT. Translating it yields CAISESRDGTDTQYF.

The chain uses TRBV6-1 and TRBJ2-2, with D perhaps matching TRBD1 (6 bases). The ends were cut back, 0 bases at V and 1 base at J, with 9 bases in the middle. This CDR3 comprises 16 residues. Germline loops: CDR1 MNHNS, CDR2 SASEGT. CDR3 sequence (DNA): TGTGCCAGCAGTGAAGCGGGACATCTGAACACCGGGGAGCTGTTTTTT. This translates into CASSEAGHLNTGELFF.

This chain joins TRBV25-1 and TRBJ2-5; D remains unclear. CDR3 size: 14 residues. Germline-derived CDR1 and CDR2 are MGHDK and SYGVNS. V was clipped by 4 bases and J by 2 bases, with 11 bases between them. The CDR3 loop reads CASSGAGLQETQYF. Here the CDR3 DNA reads TGTGCCAGCAGTGGGGCAGGCTTACAAGAGACCCAGTACTTC. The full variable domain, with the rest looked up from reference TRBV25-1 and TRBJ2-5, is EADIYQTPRYLVIGTGKKITLECSQTMGHDKMYWYQQDPGMELHLIHYSYGVNSTEKGDLSSESTVSRIRTEHFPLTLESARPSHTSQYLCASSGAGLQETQYFGPGTRLLVL.

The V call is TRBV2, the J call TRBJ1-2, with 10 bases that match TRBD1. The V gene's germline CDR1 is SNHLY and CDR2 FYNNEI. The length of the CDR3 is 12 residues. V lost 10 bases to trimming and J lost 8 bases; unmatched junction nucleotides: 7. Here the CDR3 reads CATRDRGRGYTF. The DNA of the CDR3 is TGTGCCACAAGGGACAGGGGAAGGGGCTACACCTTC. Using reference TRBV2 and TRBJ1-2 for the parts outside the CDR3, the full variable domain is EPEVTQTPSHQVTQMGQEVILRCVPISNHLYFYWYRQILGQKVEFLVSFYNNEISEKSEIFDDQFSVERPDGSNFTLKIRSTKLEDSAMYFCATRDRGRGYTFGSGTRLTVV.

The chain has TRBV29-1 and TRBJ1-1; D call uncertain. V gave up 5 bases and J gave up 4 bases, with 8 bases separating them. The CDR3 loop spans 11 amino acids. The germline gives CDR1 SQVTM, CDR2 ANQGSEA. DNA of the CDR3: TGCAGCGTTAACGTCTTCACTGAAGCTTTCTTT. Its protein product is CSVNVFTEAFF.